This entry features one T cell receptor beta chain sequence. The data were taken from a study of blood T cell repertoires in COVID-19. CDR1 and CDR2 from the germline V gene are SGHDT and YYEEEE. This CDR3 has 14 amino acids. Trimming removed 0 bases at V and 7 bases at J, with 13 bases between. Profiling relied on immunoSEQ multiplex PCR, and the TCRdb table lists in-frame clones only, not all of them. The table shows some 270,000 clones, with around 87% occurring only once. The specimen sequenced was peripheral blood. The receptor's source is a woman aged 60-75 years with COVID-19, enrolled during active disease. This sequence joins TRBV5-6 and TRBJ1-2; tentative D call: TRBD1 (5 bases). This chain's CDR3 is CASSLVGGEGGYTF. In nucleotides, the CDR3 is TGTGCCAGCAGCTTGGTCGGGGGGGAAGGTGGCTACACCTTC.